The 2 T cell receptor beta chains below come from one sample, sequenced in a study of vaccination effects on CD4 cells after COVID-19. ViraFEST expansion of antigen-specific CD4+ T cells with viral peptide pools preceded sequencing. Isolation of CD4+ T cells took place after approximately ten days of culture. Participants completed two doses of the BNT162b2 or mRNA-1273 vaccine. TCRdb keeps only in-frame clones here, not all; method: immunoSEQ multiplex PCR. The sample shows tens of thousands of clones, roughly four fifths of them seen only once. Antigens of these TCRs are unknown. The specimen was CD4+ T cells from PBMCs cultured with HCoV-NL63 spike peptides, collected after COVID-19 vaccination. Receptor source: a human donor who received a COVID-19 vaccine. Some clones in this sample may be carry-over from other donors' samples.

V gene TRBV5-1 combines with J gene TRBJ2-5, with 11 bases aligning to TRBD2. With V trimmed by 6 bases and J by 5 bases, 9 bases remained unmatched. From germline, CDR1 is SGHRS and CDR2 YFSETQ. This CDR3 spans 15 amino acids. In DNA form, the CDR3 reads TGCGCCAGCAATCAGGCTAGCGGGGGGCCGGAGACCCAGTACTTC. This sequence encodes CASNQASGGPETQYF.

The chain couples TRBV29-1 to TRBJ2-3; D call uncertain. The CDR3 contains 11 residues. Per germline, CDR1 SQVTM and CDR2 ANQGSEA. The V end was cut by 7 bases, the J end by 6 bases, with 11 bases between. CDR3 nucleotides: TGCAGCGCCCTATCCCGGGATACGCAGTATTTT. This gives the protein CSALSRDTQYF.